The TCR beta chain under discussion was sequenced for a study of blood T cell repertoires in COVID-19. Assay used: immunoSEQ multiplex PCR; TCRdb lists only in-frame clones, some missing. The sample includes 220,000 or so clones, around 90% of them seen just once. There are 15 residues in the CDR3. The germline V and J ends were trimmed by 0 bases and 1 base, with 9 bases remaining between them. Germline CDR1 is LNHNV and CDR2 is YYDKDF (reference sequence). The chain employs TRBV15 and TRBJ2-5; D not resolved. The clonotype was recovered from a man between 50 and 59 years old who had been exposed to COVID-19. Sequencing was performed on PBMCs or T cells enriched from blood (not recorded which). The CDR3, as DNA: TGTGCCACCAGCAGAGATGCCCACATCCAAGAGACCCAGTACTTC. It translates to CATSRDAHIQETQYF.